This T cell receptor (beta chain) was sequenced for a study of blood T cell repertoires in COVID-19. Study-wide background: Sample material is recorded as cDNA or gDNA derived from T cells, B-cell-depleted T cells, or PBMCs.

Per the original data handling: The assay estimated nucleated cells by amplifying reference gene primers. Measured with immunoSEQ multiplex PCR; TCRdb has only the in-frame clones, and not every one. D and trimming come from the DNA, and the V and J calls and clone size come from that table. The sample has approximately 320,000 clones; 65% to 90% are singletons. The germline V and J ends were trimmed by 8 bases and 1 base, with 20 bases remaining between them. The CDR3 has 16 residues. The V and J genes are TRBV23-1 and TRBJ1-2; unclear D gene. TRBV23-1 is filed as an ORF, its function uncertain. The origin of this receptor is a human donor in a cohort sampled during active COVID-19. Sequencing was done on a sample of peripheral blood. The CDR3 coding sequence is TGCGCCAGCGGAACCGTGCGGGTCCCCGTTAACTATGGCTACACCTTC. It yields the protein CASGTVRVPVNYGYTF.